These 30 T cell receptor beta chains were sequenced from one sample in a study of technical replicates of blood from several donors listed by TCRdb under 2017. The library relied on the immunoSEQ multiplex PCR assay. The immuneACCESS repertoire file appears here via TCRdb, limited to in-frame rearrangements. These files lack a portion of the clones; in checked studies, under half of the deficit traces to unresolved V genes, and the cause of the others is not known. The sample table contains about 85,000 clones; only one count was recorded for 94% of them. The ten largest make up roughly 0.38% of the sample. The sample taken for sequencing was T cells isolated from PBMCs. These receptor sequences come from a human donor in good health.

The chain has TRBV5-1 and TRBJ2-7, with TRBD2 matching over 12 bases. V shed 9 bases and J 2 bases; nucleotides not matched to a gene: 12. CDR1 is SGHRS, CDR2 YFSETQ, per germline. This CDR3 region has 16 residues. CDR3 DNA sequence: TGCGCCACCTCCAGGGTGACTAGCGGGGGAACCTACGAGCAGTACTTC. Translated: CATSRVTSGGTYEQYF.

With respect to this clone: The sample has other DNA sequences that encode this CDR3 too. V usage is TRBV6-5 and J usage is TRBJ1-2; the D is unclear. Germline loops: CDR1 MNHEY, CDR2 SVGAGI. The CDR3 loop spans 13 amino acids. Trimming removed 0 bases from V and 4 bases from J, with 6 bases in between. The CDR3 reads CASSYSGSYGYTF. The CDR3 DNA reads as TGTGCCAGCAGTTACTCAGGGAGCTATGGCTACACCTTC.

V gene TRBV5-6 combines with J gene TRBJ2-2; no clear D. CDR3 length: 16 residues. The germline gives CDR1 SGHDT, CDR2 YYEEEE. Deletions cut 0 bases from V and 1 base from J, with 10 bases between. CDR3 region: CASSLDVMRNTGELFF. As DNA, the CDR3 is TGTGCCAGCAGCTTGGACGTAATGAGGAACACCGGGGAGCTGTTTTTT.

This clone was observed a handful of times. This chain links TRBV6-6 with TRBJ1-1, with D uncertain. CDR1 is MNHNY, CDR2 SVGAGI, per germline (reference sequence). The CDR3 covers 13 residues. The ends were cut back, 10 bases at V and 2 bases at J, with 14 bases in the middle. The CDR3 nucleotides are TGTGCCACCATAGGAGGATTTAACACTGAAGCTTTCTTT. Protein: CATIGGFNTEAFF.

The V gene is TRBV4-1, the J gene TRBJ1-1, with 7 bases lining up with TRBD1. Unmatched junction bases numbered 5, after V lost 3 bases and J lost 1 base. Per germline, CDR1 MGHRA and CDR2 YSYEKL. This CDR3 is built from 15 residues. CDR3 sequence: CASSHPGTANTEAFF. The DNA for the CDR3 is TGCGCCAGCAGCCATCCCGGGACAGCGAACACTGAAGCTTTCTTT.

The chain is built from TRBV27 and TRBJ1-1; 11 nucleotides align to TRBD1. The junction had 2 bases not matched to a gene; V was cut back by 2 bases and J by 6 bases. This CDR3 is built from 14 residues. Germline V gives CDR1 MNHEY, CDR2 SMNVEV (reference sequence). The CDR3 bases are TGTGCCAGCAGTTTACGGGACAGGGGGGCTGAAGCTTTCTTT. Translated, it gives CASSLRDRGAEAFF.

The chain has TRBV4-1 and TRBJ1-3, with D perhaps matching TRBD1 (5 bases). CDR3 length: 14 amino acids. V dropped 4 bases and J dropped 0 bases, with 7 bases sitting between them. Germline V CDR1 and CDR2: MGHRA, YSYEKL. CDR3 sequence: CASSLQVSGNTIYF. The CDR3 bases are TGCGCCAGCAGCCTACAGGTCTCTGGAAACACCATATATTTT.

In its sample, this clone was seen once. This chain uses TRBV6-1 with TRBJ2-7; TRBD2 matches at 7 bases. Germline V gene lookup returns CDR1 MNHNS and CDR2 SASEGT. The V gene end was trimmed by 2 bases and the J gene end by 2 bases; junction bases not matched to a gene: 6. CDR3 length equals 15 residues. The CDR3 loop is CASSERRLAAYEQYF. As DNA, the CDR3 is TGTGCCAGCAGTGAAAGGCGGCTAGCGGCCTACGAGCAGTACTTC.

On this clone itself: Its ends do not fully match the called genes, so a read error is possible. J is TRBJ1-2 and V is TRBV10-3; 8 nucleotides agree with TRBD1. There are 13 residues in the CDR3. The V gene's germline CDR1 is ENHRY and CDR2 SYGVKD. As DNA, the CDR3 is TGTGCCATCAGTGAGTCGCGGGAGCAGGGGGCCCTTTTC. Protein product: CAISESREQGALF.

In DNA, the CDR3 is TGTGCCAGCAGCCGCGGGGCCATCAACTACAATGAGCAGTTCTTC. Its translation is CASSRGAINYNEQFF. V usage is TRBV6-5 and J usage is TRBJ2-1; maybe TRBD2 (6 bases). Looked up from germline, CDR1 is MNHEY and CDR2 is SVGAGI. CDR3 length equals 15 residues. With 6 bases removed from V and 3 bases from J, the gap between germline ends came to 15 bases.

The V gene is TRBV7-3, the J gene TRBJ2-7; D may be TRBD2 (6 bases). V lost 2 bases, J lost 2 bases, and 16 bases lay in between. The CDR3 loop spans 16 amino acids. Germline CDR1 and CDR2: SGHTA and FQGTGA. The CDR3 DNA reads TGTGCCAGCAGCTTACTCGGAGGGGCAGGGACCTACGAGCAGTACTTC. Its protein product is CASSLLGGAGTYEQYF.

The chain employs TRBV28 and TRBJ1-1, with a weak D call TRBD1 (6 bases). CDR3 length: 14 residues. The V gene lost 5 bases and the J gene lost 4 bases, with 14 bases spanning the gap. Germline-derived CDR1 and CDR2 are MDHEN and SYDVKM. The CDR3 loop is CASSKQGWGTEAFF. CDR3 DNA: TGTGCCAGCAGTAAACAGGGATGGGGCACTGAAGCTTTCTTT.

The chain combines TRBV5-6 with TRBJ2-3; D is ambiguous. CDR3 size: 13 residues. In germline, CDR1 is SGHDT, CDR2 YYEEEE. Trimming shortened V by 0 bases and J by 2 bases, and 4 bases separated the two germline ends. CDR3 in amino acids: CASSLAVTDTQYF. CDR3 DNA: TGTGCCAGCAGCTTGGCGGTCACAGATACGCAGTATTTT.

This chain links TRBV6-1 with TRBJ2-1; 9 bases fit TRBD1. Germline loops: CDR1 MNHNS, CDR2 SASEGT. CDR3 length: 16 amino acids. Trimming removed 4 bases from V and 9 bases from J; junction bases left unmatched: 13. CDR3 DNA: TGTGCCAGCAGTGTGGGAAGCTGGACAGGGGTCCCTGAGCAGTTCTTC. Protein sequence: CASSVGSWTGVPEQFF.

The chain couples TRBV5-6 to TRBJ2-7; TRBD1 agrees at 7 bases. Germline values: CDR1 SGHDT, CDR2 YYEEEE. V shed 4 bases, J shed 0 bases, and the junction held 7 bases outside the gene matches. The CDR3 length is 15 residues. The CDR3 sequence is CASSPDRVASYEQYF. The CDR3 bases are TGTGCCAGCAGCCCTGACAGGGTAGCCTCCTACGAGCAGTACTTC.

V and J are TRBV7-8 and TRBJ2-7, with TRBD2 identical over 8 bases. The CDR3 covers 16 residues. CDR1 is SGHVS and CDR2 is FQNEAQ in the germline V gene. The junction had 10 bases not matched to a gene; V was cut back by 4 bases and J by 2 bases. The CDR3 is CASSSGTSAYPYEQYF. The CDR3 DNA reads as TGTGCCAGCAGCTCGGGGACTAGTGCGTATCCCTACGAGCAGTACTTC.

This chain connects TRBV4-2 to TRBJ2-2; D is unresolved. The CDR3 loop spans 12 amino acids. The V end was cut by 5 bases, the J end by 3 bases, with 4 bases between. CDR1 and CDR2 from the germline V gene are LGHNA and YNFKEQ. The DNA of the CDR3 is TGTGCCAGCAGCAGCGACACCGGGGAGCTGTTTTTT. It encodes CASSSDTGELFF.

J is TRBJ2-7 and V is TRBV28, with D maybe TRBD2 (6 bases). Germline V gene data show CDR1 as MDHEN and CDR2 as SYDVKM. The CDR3 is made up of 14 amino acids. The V end lost 2 bases, the J end lost 3 bases, and 11 bases lay between the germline ends. The CDR3 DNA sequence: TGTGCCAGCAGTTTAGGGGGGTCGTACTACGAGCAGTACTTC. This gives the protein CASSLGGSYYEQYF.

The chain employs TRBV15 and TRBJ2-1; 10 positions match TRBD2. The CDR3 runs to 15 residues. V shed 3 bases, J shed 7 bases, and the junction held 6 bases outside the gene matches. Germline V gene data show CDR1 as LNHNV and CDR2 as YYDKDF (reference sequence). Here the CDR3 DNA reads TGTGCCACCAGCAGTCCTAGCGGGAGAGTAAATGAGCAGTTCTTC. Translated, it gives CATSSPSGRVNEQFF.

This clone was seen a few times. This rearrangement joins TRBV20-1 to TRBJ2-3; D is uncertain. V was trimmed by 7 bases and J by 4 bases, leaving 9 bases between them. Germline V gene lookup returns CDR1 DFQATT and CDR2 SNEGSKA (reference sequence). The CDR3 spans 11 residues. CDR3 sequence (DNA): TGCAGTGGGGCGTATTCAGATACGCAGTATTTT. Protein product: CSGAYSDTQYF.

The CDR3 spells CASSLGGDVDTQYF. CDR3 DNA sequence: TGTGCCAGCAGCTTAGGGGGAGACGTAGATACGCAGTATTTT. V usage is TRBV5-4 and J usage is TRBJ2-3; a possible D gene is TRBD1 (6 bases). Germline lookup yields CDR1 SGHNT and CDR2 YYREEE (reference sequence). CDR3 length: 14 residues. Trimming pared 2 bases from V and 5 bases from J, leaving 12 bases between.

CDR3 DNA sequence: TGTGCCAGCAGCACCCTAGGGGAGGGCCAGCCCCAGCATTTT. This encodes CASSTLGEGQPQHF. The chain uses TRBV11-2 and TRBJ1-5; a weak D match, TRBD1 (5 bases). V lost 5 bases and J 7 bases, leaving 15 bases between the germline ends. This CDR3 is built from 14 residues. The V gene's germline CDR1 is SGHAT and CDR2 FQNNGV.

This rearrangement joins TRBV27 to TRBJ2-5; possibly TRBD2 for D (5 bases). CDR1 is MNHEY and CDR2 is SMNVEV in the germline V gene (reference sequence). CDR3 length: 12 amino acids. V lost 8 bases, J lost 7 bases, and 14 bases lay in between. The CDR3 loop reads CASGFDAGTQYF. The DNA for the CDR3 is TGTGCCAGCGGCTTCGACGCGGGGACCCAGTACTTC.

This chain connects TRBV7-9 to TRBJ2-3; tentative D call: TRBD1 (5 bases). This CDR3 is 13 amino acids long. Germline CDR1 SEHNR, CDR2 FQNEAQ (reference sequence). With 5 bases removed from V and 4 bases from J, the gap between germline ends came to 10 bases. The CDR3 here is CASSVDSSDTQYF. CDR3 DNA: TGTGCCAGCAGCGTCGACAGTTCAGATACGCAGTATTTT.

The CDR3 coding sequence is TGCGCCAGCAGCGCGTTATCGGCCAGGGGACCCATAACGAACACCTTC. Its translation is CASSALSARGPITNTF. The V and J genes are TRBV4-1 and TRBJ1-2; D may be TRBD1 (6 bases). Germline V CDR1 and CDR2: MGHRA, YSYEKL. This CDR3 has 16 residues. Trimming removed 5 bases from V and 12 bases from J, with 28 bases in between.

CDR3 DNA sequence: TGTGCCAGCAGTTTAGCAGGGAATGAGCAGTTCTTC. It translates to CASSLAGNEQFF. The J gene is TRBJ2-1, the V gene TRBV27, with D possibly TRBD1 on 5 matching bases. Germline V gives CDR1 MNHEY, CDR2 SMNVEV (reference sequence). The length of the CDR3 is 12 residues. V was clipped by 2 bases and J by 7 bases, with 6 bases between them.

This clone has more than one count but fewer than ten. This chain uses TRBV18 with TRBJ1-1; TRBD1 matches 8 bases. V was clipped by 3 bases and J by 1 base; unmatched bases: 7. Germline CDR1 reads KGHSH; CDR2 reads LQKENI. The CDR3 is 16 residues long. DNA for the CDR3: TGTGCCAGCTCACCGGACAGGGTGCTCCCGAACACTGAAGCTTTCTTT. Translated, it gives CASSPDRVLPNTEAFF.

The count of this clone is one. The CDR3 loop reads CASSLERGWETQYF. The CDR3 DNA sequence: TGTGCCAGCAGCTTGGAGCGGGGGTGGGAGACCCAGTACTTC. V usage is TRBV11-2 and J usage is TRBJ2-5, with 8 bases lining up with TRBD2. The J segment lost 5 bases and the V segment lost 3 bases, leaving 5 bases of the junction unmatched. Germline CDR1 and CDR2: SGHAT and FQNNGV. This CDR3 has 14 residues.

This sequence joins TRBV6-6 and TRBJ2-7; perhaps TRBD1 as D (6 bases). The V gene's germline CDR1 is MNHNY and CDR2 SVGAGI (reference sequence). Between the trimmed V and J ends, which lost 0 bases and 3 bases, there was a span of 9 bases. The CDR3 totals 14 residues. CDR3 in DNA: TGTGCCAGCAGTTACTCGATAGGGGGCTACGAGCAGTACTTC. It specifies CASSYSIGGYEQYF.

This chain connects TRBV29-1 to TRBJ1-1; a possible D gene is TRBD1 (6 bases). Germline CDR1 is SQVTM and CDR2 is ANQGSEA. Trimming took off 0 bases at V and 11 bases at J, with 16 bases between the two ends. The CDR3 sequence is 13 residues long. The CDR3 spells CSVEEGTSYMAFF. CDR3 coding DNA: TGCAGCGTTGAAGAGGGGACAAGTTATATGGCTTTCTTT.